This T cell receptor (beta chain) was sequenced for a study of T cell changes during pregnancy in multiple sclerosis. There are 17 residues in the CDR3. CDR1 is SGHTA, CDR2 FQGTGA, per germline. Trimming took 0 bases from V and 5 from J; bases not matched to a gene: 9. This clone appeared a single time. Generated by immunoSEQ multiplex PCR, the TCRdb table keeps only in-frame clones and is missing some. Among fewer than 65,000 clones listed, around nine tenths were seen once. This clonotype was sampled from a female donor with multiple sclerosis, enrolled in a pregnancy study. The chain combines TRBV7-3 with TRBJ2-5; 10 nucleotides align to TRBD2. This specimen consisted of peripheral blood, obtained before pregnancy. CDR3 DNA sequence: TGTGCCAGCAGCTTAACGTTCGGAGCGGGGGGGCAGGAGACCCAGTACTTC. Its protein is CASSLTFGAGGQETQYF.